Detailed here is one T cell receptor (beta chain). This CDR3 is built from 18 residues. Looked up from germline, CDR1 is SGDLS and CDR2 is YYNGEE. V lost 1 base and J 0 bases, leaving 17 bases between the germline ends. The data derive from a study of blood T cell repertoires in COVID-19. For the study at large: Donors in the United States, Italy and Spain gave samples during acute or convalescent COVID-19. PBMCs, B-cell-depleted T cells, or T cells were the source of the cDNA or gDNA that made up the material.

Authors' data handling: Reference gene primer amplification in the assay estimated nucleated cell counts. This table comes from immunoSEQ multiplex PCR, and its TCRdb copy is limited to in-frame clones, with some not included. V and J calls plus clone size are reproduced from that table; the DNA served to infer D and trimming. The sample records about 100,000 clones, just under 85% being singletons. The TCR sequence derives from a man aged 45-65 years with active or convalescent COVID-19. V usage is TRBV9 and J usage is TRBJ1-3; D is perhaps TRBD1 (5 bases). Specimen: peripheral blood. The CDR3 coding sequence is TGTGCCAGCAGCGTAATCCGACAGCCAAGGTCCTCTGGAAACACCATATATTTT. Translated, it gives CASSVIRQPRSSGNTIYF.